The rows below give T cell receptor beta chains drawn from one sample of a study of beta chain features in type 1 diabetes. The repertoire was sequenced with immunoSEQ multiplex PCR; TCRdb's copy has only in-frame clones and lacks some. The sample includes about 250,000 clones, approximately 14% of them seen just once. Material: naive CD4+ T cells from blood. These TCRs come from a woman aged 40 to 49 in good health. The CDR3 runs from the conserved cysteine through the conserved F or W. D genes are given only for firm matches. Not all rows give a size; the values are once, few, many and, for expanded clones, a class.

D gene	clone size	J gene	V gene	CDR3 protein	CDR3 DNA
TRBD1	.	TRBJ2-2	TRBV9	CASSVGTANTGELFF	TGTGCCAGCAGCGTTGGGACAGCGAACACCGGGGAGCTGTTTTTT
TRBD1	few	TRBJ2-3	TRBV5-1	CASSLNPGQRTDTQYF	TGCGCCAGCAGCTTGAATCCGGGACAGAGAACAGATACGCAGTATTTT
.	.	TRBJ1-3	TRBV18	CATMEGNSGNTIYF	TGTGCCACCATGGAGGGCAACTCTGGAAACACCATATATTTT
TRBD2	.	TRBJ2-3	TRBV7-9	CASSLPEGGRTDTQYF	TGTGCCAGCAGCTTACCAGAGGGAGGGCGCACAGATACGCAGTATTTT
.	.	TRBJ1-1	TRBV7-9	CASSSPRDFVTEAFF	TGTGCCAGCAGCTCCCCTAGGGACTTTGTCACTGAAGCTTTCTTT
TRBD1	few	TRBJ2-7	TRBV11-2	CASSLPNRGLYEQYF	TGTGCCAGCAGCCTACCGAACAGGGGGCTCTACGAGCAGTACTTC
.	few	TRBJ1-6	TRBV7-2	CASSSSPGLLNSPLHF	TGTGCCAGCAGCTCATCGCCGGGTCTACTTAATTCACCCCTCCACTTT
.	.	TRBJ1-2	TRBV5-1	CASSTQATYGYTF	TGCGCCAGCAGCACTCAGGCAACTTATGGCTACACCTTC
.	few	TRBJ2-5	TRBV5-1	CASSLPQGSQETQYF	TGCGCCAGCAGCTTACCCCAGGGTAGCCAAGAGACCCAGTACTTC
TRBD2	few	TRBJ2-1	TRBV18	CASSPSGGAYNEQFF	TGTGCCAGCTCACCTAGCGGGGGGGCCTACAATGAGCAGTTCTTC
TRBD1	.	TRBJ2-6	TRBV14	CASSPLSIRQGFSGANVLTF	TGTGCCAGCAGCCCCCTCTCCATAAGACAGGGCTTCTCTGGGGCCAACGTCCTGACTTTC
.	few	TRBJ1-1	TRBV5-1	CASSFSRPGTEAFF	TGCGCCAGCAGCTTTTCCAGGCCGGGGACTGAAGCTTTCTTT
TRBD2	.	TRBJ2-7	TRBV5-1	CASSFPSGGGSYEQYF	TGCGCCAGCAGCTTCCCTAGCGGGGGCGGCAGTTACGAGCAGTACTTC
TRBD1	.	TRBJ1-2	TRBV6-1	CASSEPDRRDTF	TGTGCCAGCAGTGAGCCGGACAGGAGAGACACCTTC
TRBD1	few	TRBJ2-3	TRBV6-5	CASTTDRVGTDTQYF	TGTGCCAGCACCACGGACAGGGTCGGCACAGATACGCAGTATTTT
.	.	TRBJ2-4	TRBV6-6	CASTLGDIQYF	TGTGCCAGCACCCTGGGCGACATTCAGTACTTC
TRBD2	few	TRBJ2-1	TRBV5-1	CASRASGGASSYNEQFF	TGCGCCAGCAGGGCCAGCGGGGGGGCTAGCTCCTACAATGAGCAGTTCTTC
TRBD1	.	TRBJ1-2	TRBV5-6	CASSRQGENYGYTF	TGTGCCAGCAGCCGACAGGGCGAGAACTATGGCTACACCTTC
.	few	TRBJ2-7	TRBV5-1	CASSPGLVAGPSEQYF	TGCGCCAGCAGCCCGGGGTTGGTAGCAGGCCCCTCCGAGCAGTACTTC
.	.	TRBJ2-6	TRBV7-2	CASSLAGTGANVLTF	TGTGCCAGCAGCTTGGCGGGGACCGGGGCCAACGTCCTGACTTTC
.	few	TRBJ1-1	TRBV9	CASSPYGGSPSDTEAFF	TGTGCCAGCAGCCCATACGGGGGTTCCCCGTCGGACACTGAAGCTTTCTTT
.	few	TRBJ2-2	TRBV4-1	CASSQEPTSWTGELFF	TGCGCCAGCAGCCAAGAACCAACTAGTTGGACCGGGGAGCTGTTTTTT
TRBD2	few	TRBJ2-2	TRBV19	CASTFLAGGLTGELFF	TGTGCCAGTACCTTTCTAGCGGGGGGGCTCACCGGGGAGCTGTTTTTT
TRBD1	.	TRBJ1-4	TRBV5-1	CASSLQGSYNEKLFF	TGCGCCAGCAGCTTACAGGGGTCTTATAATGAAAAACTGTTTTTT
.	once	TRBJ1-4	TRBV2	CASSEEMAGKLFF	TGTGCCAGCAGTGAAGAAATGGCGGGAAAACTGTTTTTT
.	.	TRBJ1-1	TRBV6-5	CASNLARGAEAFF	TGTGCCAGCAACTTAGCCCGAGGAGCCGAAGCTTTCTTT
.	few	TRBJ1-1	TRBV6-5	CASAALGLMNTEAFF	TGTGCCAGCGCAGCGCTGGGGCTCATGAACACTGAAGCTTTCTTT
TRBD2	.	TRBJ2-3	TRBV9	CASSVGAGGTDTQYF	TGTGCCAGCAGCGTAGGAGCGGGGGGCACAGATACGCAGTATTTT
TRBD1	.	TRBJ1-2	TRBV6-5	CASSYADRPAGYTF	TGTGCCAGCAGTTACGCGGACAGGCCCGCGGGCTACACCTTC
.	once	TRBJ2-1	TRBV5-1	CASSLGQGGYNEQFF	TGCGCCAGCAGCTTGGGGCAGGGTGGCTACAATGAGCAGTTCTTC
.	few	TRBJ1-2	TRBV19	CASSVTVRTYGYTF	TGTGCCAGTAGTGTTACCGTCAGGACTTATGGCTACACCTTC
.	few	TRBJ2-5	TRBV25-1	CASSERGAGETQYF	TGTGCCAGCAGTGAACGGGGGGCGGGAGAGACCCAGTACTTC
.	few	TRBJ2-2	TRBV5-1	CASSLGHRAPGELFF	TGCGCCAGCAGCTTGGGCCACAGGGCCCCCGGGGAGCTGTTTTTT
.	.	TRBJ2-1	TRBV18	CASSPDRFNEQFF	TGTGCCAGCTCACCCGACAGGTTTAATGAGCAGTTCTTC
.	many	TRBJ2-1	TRBV4-3	CASSQVQGYEQFF	TGCGCCAGCAGCCAAGTACAGGGATATGAGCAGTTCTTC
TRBD1	.	TRBJ2-7	TRBV9	CASSVGDRVTYEQYF	TGTGCCAGCAGCGTAGGGGACAGAGTCACCTACGAGCAGTACTTC
.	.	TRBJ1-1	TRBV7-2	CASSLALEDKAFF	TGTGCCAGCAGCTTAGCGCTCGAGGACAAAGCTTTCTTT
.	few	TRBJ1-2	TRBV2	CASSEGTVSNYGYTF	TGTGCCAGCAGTGAAGGGACAGTCTCTAACTATGGCTACACCTTC
TRBD2	.	TRBJ2-1	TRBV19	CASSIPSGGAGNEQFF	TGTGCCAGTAGTATTCCCTCCGGGGGGGCCGGCAATGAGCAGTTCTTC
TRBD2	few	TRBJ2-5	TRBV9	CASSVAFGGETQYF	TGTGCCAGCAGCGTAGCGTTCGGGGGGGAGACCCAGTACTTC
TRBD1	few	TRBJ1-2	TRBV25-1	CASSPRDRVGGYTF	TGTGCCAGCAGCCCCAGGGACAGGGTTGGTGGCTACACCTTC
.	.	TRBJ1-1	TRBV2	CASSDGGLPNTEAFF	TGTGCCAGCAGTGACGGGGGGTTGCCGAACACTGAAGCTTTCTTT
TRBD1	.	TRBJ2-7	TRBV6-5	CASSYSGQGIYEQYF	TGTGCCAGCAGTTACTCCGGACAGGGGATATACGAGCAGTACTTC
.	.	TRBJ2-7	TRBV6-5	CASSYSSGFGEYEQYF	TGTGCCAGCAGTTACTCCTCCGGGTTCGGAGAATACGAGCAGTACTTC
TRBD1	.	TRBJ1-1	TRBV19	CATAEGAPTEAFF	TGTGCCACCGCGGAGGGGGCGCCCACTGAAGCTTTCTTT